This T cell receptor (beta chain) was sequenced in a study of human T cells and chemical hapten exposure. Noted time point: patch test 2, 6 weeks after DPC sensitization. Treatment noted: therapeutic diphenylcyclopropenone sensitization with weekly scalp DPC. Germline assignment: CDR1 KGHDR and CDR2 SFDVKD. There are 16 residues in the CDR3. V lost 3 bases and J 0 bases, leaving 11 bases between the germline ends. This clonotype occurred a few times. TCRdb re-called the RACE reads with MiXCR, one entry per CDR3 protein. The repertoire holds nearly 95,000 distinct CDR3 sequences, with approximately 11% as singletons.

The sample consisted of whole blood, taken in connection with sensitization to the hapten diphenylcyclopropenone (DPC). The J gene is TRBJ2-1, the V gene TRBV24-1; D unresolved. The source is a man in his forties with alopecia areata. Some clones in this sample may be carry-over from other donors' samples. The CDR3 loop reads CATSDSMGYSYNEQFF. CDR3 DNA: TGTGCCACCAGTGATAGTATGGGCTACTCCTACAATGAGCAGTTCTTC.